The rows below give T cell receptor beta chains drawn from one sample of a study of blood T cell repertoires in COVID-19. Using immunoSEQ multiplex PCR, the repertoire was profiled, and TCRdb retains in-frame clones only, with some absent. In the table there are some 140,000 clones, roughly 85% of which are singletons. Material: peripheral blood. Receptors originate from a man in his sixties with acute or convalescent COVID-19. Each CDR3 is given with its conserved first and last residue. D genes are given only for firm matches. Size is omitted from some rows. Given values are once, few, many or a class for expanded clones.

J gene: TRBJ2-3; D gene: TRBD1; clone size: -; V gene: TRBV7-3; CDR3 DNA: TGTGCCAGCAGCCCCGGACAGGGGAACACAGATACGCAGTATTTT; CDR3 protein: CASSPGQGNTDTQYF
J gene: TRBJ2-2; D gene: TRBD2; clone size: -; V gene: TRBV11-2; CDR3 DNA: TGTGCCAGCAGCTCCCTAGCGGCCGGGGAGCTGTTTTTT; CDR3 protein: CASSSLAAGELFF
J gene: TRBJ1-1; D gene: -; clone size: -; V gene: TRBV7-2; CDR3 DNA: TGTGCCAGCAGCTCAAATCGGGGGACTGAAGCTTTCTTT; CDR3 protein: CASSSNRGTEAFF
J gene: TRBJ1-1; D gene: -; clone size: -; V gene: TRBV7-2; CDR3 DNA: TGTGCCAGCAGCTCCCCCAGGTTGGCAACTGAAGCTTTCTTT; CDR3 protein: CASSSPRLATEAFF
J gene: TRBJ2-2; D gene: -; clone size: -; V gene: TRBV2; CDR3 DNA: TGTGCCAGCAGGGAGACCGGGGAGCTGTTTTTT; CDR3 protein: CASRETGELFF
J gene: TRBJ1-1; D gene: -; clone size: -; V gene: TRBV30; CDR3 DNA: TGTGCCTGGACGGACAGAAAAGCTTTCTTT; CDR3 protein: CAWTDRKAFF
J gene: TRBJ1-2; D gene: -; clone size: -; V gene: TRBV24-1; CDR3 DNA: TGTGCCACCAGTGACAGGGACTATGGCTACACCTTC; CDR3 protein: CATSDRDYGYTF
J gene: TRBJ1-6; D gene: -; clone size: -; V gene: TRBV5-1; CDR3 DNA: TGCGCCAGCAGCCCTACGTTACAGACTAATTCACCCCTCCACTTT; CDR3 protein: CASSPTLQTNSPLHF
J gene: TRBJ2-7; D gene: TRBD2; clone size: -; V gene: TRBV3-1/TRBV3-2; CDR3 DNA: TGTGCCAGCAGGGGACGAGGACTAGCGGGAGCGGCCGAGCAGTACTTC; CDR3 protein: CASRGRGLAGAAEQYF
J gene: TRBJ2-7; D gene: TRBD2; clone size: -; V gene: TRBV7-2; CDR3 DNA: TGTGCCAGCAGCTTAGCGCTTGGGGGGGCCTACGAGCAGTACTTC; CDR3 protein: CASSLALGGAYEQYF
J gene: TRBJ2-1; D gene: -; clone size: -; V gene: TRBV12-3/TRBV12-4; CDR3 DNA: TGTGCCAGCAGTTTGGCCGAGGGTTTTGAGCAGTTCTTC; CDR3 protein: CASSLAEGFEQFF
J gene: TRBJ2-1; D gene: -; clone size: -; V gene: TRBV7-3; CDR3 DNA: TGTGCCAGCAGCTTAGGCACCCCGGGAAATGAGCAGTTCTTC; CDR3 protein: CASSLGTPGNEQFF
J gene: TRBJ2-7; D gene: -; clone size: -; V gene: TRBV6-6; CDR3 DNA: TGTGCCAGCATACAAACCCCGGGGTTGGGCGAGCAGTACTTC; CDR3 protein: CASIQTPGLGEQYF
J gene: TRBJ2-2; D gene: TRBD1; clone size: -; V gene: TRBV11-3; CDR3 DNA: TGTGCCAGCAGCTCGATGAGGACAGGGAACACCGGGGAGCTGTTTTTT; CDR3 protein: CASSSMRTGNTGELFF
J gene: TRBJ1-4; D gene: -; clone size: -; V gene: TRBV3-1/TRBV3-2; CDR3 DNA: TGTGCCAGCAGCCAAGATCCGGGGATTAATGAAAAACTGTTTTTT; CDR3 protein: CASSQDPGINEKLFF
J gene: TRBJ1-5; D gene: -; clone size: -; V gene: TRBV19; CDR3 DNA: TGTGCCAGTATGTGGAGCTATAGCAATCAGCCCCAGCATTTT; CDR3 protein: CASMWSYSNQPQHF
J gene: TRBJ1-1; D gene: TRBD1; clone size: -; V gene: TRBV5-1; CDR3 DNA: TGCGCCAGCAGATTGACAGGGGCGAACACTGAAGCTTTCTTT; CDR3 protein: CASRLTGANTEAFF
J gene: TRBJ2-3; D gene: TRBD1; clone size: -; V gene: TRBV5-1; CDR3 DNA: TGCGCCAGCAGCGGGACACAGGGGGCATCGGATACGCAGTATTTT; CDR3 protein: CASSGTQGASDTQYF
J gene: TRBJ1-2; D gene: -; clone size: -; V gene: TRBV14; CDR3 DNA: TGTGCCAGCAGCCAAGGACAGGTGGGGGGCTACACCTTC; CDR3 protein: CASSQGQVGGYTF
J gene: TRBJ1-4; D gene: -; clone size: -; V gene: TRBV10-3; CDR3 DNA: TGTGCCACCTCTTTGGCGGAGGAAAAACTGTTTTTT; CDR3 protein: CATSLAEEKLFF
J gene: TRBJ2-3; D gene: -; clone size: once; V gene: TRBV6-5; CDR3 DNA: TGTGCCGCCCGAGGGAGGAGCGGTCCCAGGGATACGCAGTATTTT; CDR3 protein: CAARGRSGPRDTQYF
J gene: TRBJ1-5; D gene: -; clone size: many; V gene: TRBV27; CDR3 DNA: TGTGCCAGCAGTTTGGTCAGGGGAAGCAATCAGCCCCAGCATTTT; CDR3 protein: CASSLVRGSNQPQHF
J gene: TRBJ1-2; D gene: -; clone size: -; V gene: TRBV28; CDR3 DNA: TGTGCGACCCGGCGGGTTGGCGGAAGCTATGGCTACACCTTC; CDR3 protein: CATRRVGGSYGYTF
J gene: TRBJ1-2; D gene: TRBD1; clone size: -; V gene: TRBV19; CDR3 DNA: TGTGCCAGTAGTCCCGACAGGGGGCGCGGCTACACCTTC; CDR3 protein: CASSPDRGRGYTF
J gene: TRBJ2-7; D gene: -; clone size: -; V gene: TRBV6-2/TRBV6-3; CDR3 DNA: TGTGCCAGCAGTTACTCGTCTTCCGGGAGTATTTCCTACGAGCAGTACTTC; CDR3 protein: CASSYSSSGSISYEQYF
J gene: TRBJ2-1; D gene: TRBD1; clone size: few; V gene: TRBV29-1; CDR3 DNA: TGCAGCGTTGGGGACAGCTGGCAGTTCTTC; CDR3 protein: CSVGDSWQFF
J gene: TRBJ2-2; D gene: -; clone size: -; V gene: TRBV30; CDR3 DNA: TGTGCCTGGATGGGGGCCCGGGCCCCAGGGGAGCTGTTTTTT; CDR3 protein: CAWMGARAPGELFF
J gene: TRBJ1-5; D gene: -; clone size: -; V gene: TRBV19; CDR3 DNA: TGTGCCAGTAGGCGATCCTCCCAAGGGGCAAGCAATCAGCCCCAGCATTTT; CDR3 protein: CASRRSSQGASNQPQHF
J gene: TRBJ1-4; D gene: TRBD1; clone size: -; V gene: TRBV30; CDR3 DNA: TGTGCCTGGAGGAGGGACAGTTCTAATGAAAAACTGTTTTTT; CDR3 protein: CAWRRDSSNEKLFF
J gene: TRBJ1-1; D gene: -; clone size: -; V gene: TRBV6-5; CDR3 DNA: TGTGCCAGCAGGGTCCGGGAGTACACTGAAGCTTTCTTT; CDR3 protein: CASRVREYTEAFF
J gene: TRBJ1-6; D gene: -; clone size: -; V gene: TRBV9; CDR3 DNA: TGTGCCAGCAGCGTAGTGGACACCGGCAATTCACCCCTCCACTTT; CDR3 protein: CASSVVDTGNSPLHF
J gene: TRBJ1-1; D gene: -; clone size: -; V gene: TRBV11-1; CDR3 DNA: TGTGCCAGCAGCTTAAGATTAGGAGGTACGAACACTGAAGCTTTCTTT; CDR3 protein: CASSLRLGGTNTEAFF
J gene: TRBJ1-2; D gene: -; clone size: -; V gene: TRBV4-3; CDR3 DNA: TGCGCCAGCAGCCATCAGGGTGGTGGCTACACCTTC; CDR3 protein: CASSHQGGGYTF
J gene: TRBJ2-7; D gene: -; clone size: few; V gene: TRBV2; CDR3 DNA: TGTGCCAGCAGCGAGGACAGAGTTACTGGAGAGCAGTACTTC; CDR3 protein: CASSEDRVTGEQYF
J gene: TRBJ2-7; D gene: TRBD2; clone size: -; V gene: TRBV24-1; CDR3 DNA: TGTGCCACTGGACTAGCGGGAGCAGACGAGCAGTACTTC; CDR3 protein: CATGLAGADEQYF
J gene: TRBJ1-4; D gene: -; clone size: -; V gene: TRBV29-1; CDR3 DNA: TGCAGCGTTAAACAGGGTGCAACTAATGAAAAACTGTTTTTT; CDR3 protein: CSVKQGATNEKLFF
J gene: TRBJ1-3; D gene: -; clone size: -; V gene: TRBV28; CDR3 DNA: TGTGCCAGCAGCAGGACAGTAAACACCATATATTTT; CDR3 protein: CASSRTVNTIYF
J gene: TRBJ2-5; D gene: -; clone size: -; V gene: TRBV28; CDR3 DNA: TGTGCCAGCAGTGAGGGTCAAGAAGAGACCCAGTACTTC; CDR3 protein: CASSEGQEETQYF
J gene: TRBJ1-2; D gene: TRBD1; clone size: -; V gene: TRBV7-6; CDR3 DNA: TGTGCCAGCAGCTTAGATCGTACAGGGGGAATCTATGGCTACACCTTC; CDR3 protein: CASSLDRTGGIYGYTF
J gene: TRBJ1-2; D gene: TRBD1; clone size: once; V gene: TRBV6-5; CDR3 DNA: TGTGCCAGCAGTTACCCCGGGACAGGGTTGAGCACCTTC; CDR3 protein: CASSYPGTGLSTF
J gene: TRBJ2-7; D gene: TRBD2; clone size: -; V gene: TRBV28; CDR3 DNA: TGTGCCAGCAGTGCCCCGGGACTAGCGGACTACGAGCAGTACTTC; CDR3 protein: CASSAPGLADYEQYF
J gene: TRBJ2-1; D gene: TRBD1; clone size: few; V gene: TRBV2; CDR3 DNA: TGTGCCAGCAGTCTTCCAGGGGGCGCCGCGTACAATGAGCAGTTCTTC; CDR3 protein: CASSLPGGAAYNEQFF
J gene: TRBJ2-7; D gene: TRBD1; clone size: -; V gene: TRBV6-6; CDR3 DNA: TGTGCCAGCACCCGACAGGGATGGGACGAGCAGTACTTC; CDR3 protein: CASTRQGWDEQYF
J gene: TRBJ2-1; D gene: -; clone size: -; V gene: TRBV20-1; CDR3 DNA: TGCAGTGCTGGGCAGAATGAGCAGTTCTTC; CDR3 protein: CSAGQNEQFF
J gene: TRBJ1-5; D gene: -; clone size: -; V gene: TRBV4-2; CDR3 DNA: TGTGCCAGCAGCCTCGTCCGGGATAGCAATCAGCCCCAGCATTTT; CDR3 protein: CASSLVRDSNQPQHF
J gene: TRBJ1-1; D gene: TRBD1; clone size: -; V gene: TRBV7-9; CDR3 DNA: TGTGCCAGCAGCCGGGGACAGGGGGCTCCTCTCAACTATGGAGCTTTCTTT; CDR3 protein: CASSRGQGAPLNYGAFF
J gene: TRBJ2-2; D gene: -; clone size: -; V gene: TRBV19; CDR3 DNA: TGTGCCAGTAGTATAACCAGCGGCACGAACACCGGGGAGCTGTTTTTT; CDR3 protein: CASSITSGTNTGELFF
J gene: TRBJ2-7; D gene: TRBD1; clone size: -; V gene: TRBV29-1; CDR3 DNA: TGCAGCGTTACTATACAGGGGGCAGGCTACGAGCAGTACTTC; CDR3 protein: CSVTIQGAGYEQYF
J gene: TRBJ2-7; D gene: -; clone size: few; V gene: TRBV7-8; CDR3 DNA: TGTGCCAGCAGCTTACTTCCTCCCTACGAGCAGTACTTC; CDR3 protein: CASSLLPPYEQYF
J gene: TRBJ1-5; D gene: -; clone size: -; V gene: TRBV19; CDR3 DNA: TGTGCCAGTACCTCTACCCGGGGGGGAGGCAATCAGCCCCAGCATTTT; CDR3 protein: CASTSTRGGGNQPQHF
J gene: TRBJ1-6; D gene: -; clone size: -; V gene: TRBV7-2; CDR3 DNA: TGTGCCAGCAGCTCCAGGGCGACAGGATTCAATTCACCCCTCCACTTT; CDR3 protein: CASSSRATGFNSPLHF
J gene: TRBJ1-4; D gene: -; clone size: -; V gene: TRBV11-2; CDR3 DNA: TGTGCCAGCAGCAGGGGCGCTAATGAAAAACTGTTTTTT; CDR3 protein: CASSRGANEKLFF